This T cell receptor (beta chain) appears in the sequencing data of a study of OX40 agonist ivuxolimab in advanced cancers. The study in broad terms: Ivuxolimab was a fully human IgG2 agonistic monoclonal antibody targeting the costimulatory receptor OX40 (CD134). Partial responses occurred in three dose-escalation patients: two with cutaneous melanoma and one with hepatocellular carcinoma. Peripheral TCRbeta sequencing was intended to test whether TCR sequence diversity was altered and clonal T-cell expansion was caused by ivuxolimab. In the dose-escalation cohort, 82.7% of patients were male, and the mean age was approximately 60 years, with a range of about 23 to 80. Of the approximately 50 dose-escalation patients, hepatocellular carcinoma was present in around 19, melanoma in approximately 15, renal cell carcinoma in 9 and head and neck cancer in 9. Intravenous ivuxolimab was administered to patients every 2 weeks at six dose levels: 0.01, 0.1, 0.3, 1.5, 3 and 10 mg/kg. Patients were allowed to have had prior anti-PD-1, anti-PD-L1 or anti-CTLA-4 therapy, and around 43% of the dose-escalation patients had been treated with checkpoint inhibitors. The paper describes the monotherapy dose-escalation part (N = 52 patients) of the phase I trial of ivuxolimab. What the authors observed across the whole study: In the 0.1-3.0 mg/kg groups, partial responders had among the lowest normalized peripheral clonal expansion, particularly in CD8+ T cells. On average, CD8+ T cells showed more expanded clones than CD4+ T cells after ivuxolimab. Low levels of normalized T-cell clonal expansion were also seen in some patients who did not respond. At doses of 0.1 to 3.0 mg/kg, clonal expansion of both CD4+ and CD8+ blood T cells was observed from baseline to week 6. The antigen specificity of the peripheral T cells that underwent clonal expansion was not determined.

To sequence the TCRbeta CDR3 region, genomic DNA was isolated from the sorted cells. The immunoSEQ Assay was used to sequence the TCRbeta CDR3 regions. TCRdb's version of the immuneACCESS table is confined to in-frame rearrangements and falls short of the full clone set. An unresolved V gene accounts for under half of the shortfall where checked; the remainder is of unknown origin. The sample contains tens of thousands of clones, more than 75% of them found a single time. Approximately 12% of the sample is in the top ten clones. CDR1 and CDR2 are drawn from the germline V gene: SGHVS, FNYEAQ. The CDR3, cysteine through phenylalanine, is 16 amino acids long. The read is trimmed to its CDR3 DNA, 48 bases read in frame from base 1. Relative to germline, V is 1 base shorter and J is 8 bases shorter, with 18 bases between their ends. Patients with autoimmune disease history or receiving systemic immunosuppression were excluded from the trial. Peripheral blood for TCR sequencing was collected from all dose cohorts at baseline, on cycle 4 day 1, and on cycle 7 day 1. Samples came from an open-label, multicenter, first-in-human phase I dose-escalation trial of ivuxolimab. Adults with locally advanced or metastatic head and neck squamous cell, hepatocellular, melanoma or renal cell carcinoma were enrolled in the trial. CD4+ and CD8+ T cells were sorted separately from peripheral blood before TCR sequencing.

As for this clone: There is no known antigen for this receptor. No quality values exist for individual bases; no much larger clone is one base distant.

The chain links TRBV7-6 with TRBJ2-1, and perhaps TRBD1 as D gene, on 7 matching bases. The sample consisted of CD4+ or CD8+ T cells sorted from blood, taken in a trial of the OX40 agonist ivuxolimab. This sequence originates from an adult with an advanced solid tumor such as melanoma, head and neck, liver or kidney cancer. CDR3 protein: CASSLERQGGVDEQFF. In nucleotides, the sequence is TGTGCCAGCAGCTTAGAAAGACAGGGAGGTGTTGATGAGCAGTTCTTC. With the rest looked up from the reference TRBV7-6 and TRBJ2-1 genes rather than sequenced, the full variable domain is GAGVSQSPRYKVTKRGQDVALRCDPISGHVSLYWYRQALGQGPEFLTYFNYEAQQDKSGLPNDRFSAERPEGSISTLTIQRTEQRDSAMYRCASSLERQGGVDEQFFGPGTRLTVL.